Listed below are T cell receptor beta chains from one sample, sequenced in a study of T cell changes during pregnancy in multiple sclerosis. Generated by immunoSEQ multiplex PCR, the TCRdb table keeps only in-frame clones and is missing some. The sample carries around 70,000 clones, approximately 92% recorded once. The input for sequencing was peripheral blood, taken in the second trimester of pregnancy. The receptors originated from a female donor with multiple sclerosis, enrolled in a pregnancy study. The CDR3 runs from the conserved cysteine through the conserved F or W. A D gene is named only where the DNA matches it firmly. Size tells how often a clone was seen (once, few, many) or the class of an expanded clone, and some rows leave it out.

CDR3nt | CDR3aa | d_gene | j_gene | v_gene | abundance
TGTGCCAGCAGCCTACAGGGTAGGGGTCAGCCCCAGCATTTT | CASSLQGRGQPQHF | - | TRBJ1-5 | TRBV7-2 | -
TGTGCCAGCAGCCCCCACTTTGTCGGGGTGGACTCTGGGGCCAACGTCCTGACTTTC | CASSPHFVGVDSGANVLTF | - | TRBJ2-6 | TRBV7-8 | -
TGTGCCACAGGAAGGGAGGAGAACACTGAAGCTTTCTTT | CATGREENTEAFF | - | TRBJ1-1 | TRBV10-3 | -
TGTGCCAGCAGCTTAGGAGGCGGAGGGATTATTGGCAATGAAAAACTGTTTTTT | CASSLGGGGIIGNEKLFF | - | TRBJ1-4 | TRBV7-9 | -
TGTGCCAGCAGTGCAGGGTCTGACTACAATGAGCAGTTCTTC | CASSAGSDYNEQFF | - | TRBJ2-1 | TRBV6-1 | -
TGTGCCAGCAGTGAAGGGCTAGTCCTCTACGAGCAGTACTTC | CASSEGLVLYEQYF | - | TRBJ2-7 | TRBV2 | -
TGTGCCAGCAGTATTCAGGATAACTATGGCTACACCTTC | CASSIQDNYGYTF | - | TRBJ1-2 | TRBV28 | -
TGTGCCAGCAGTTTATTTTTAGGGGGGGTGAACACTGAAGCTTTCTTT | CASSLFLGGVNTEAFF | - | TRBJ1-1 | TRBV27 | -
TGCAGCGTTGGGACCCTAGCGGGAGATACGCAGTATTTT | CSVGTLAGDTQYF | TRBD2 | TRBJ2-3 | TRBV29-1 | -
TGTGCCAGCAGCGCGGGGGGGGGCCATGAGCAGTTCTTC | CASSAGGGHEQFF | TRBD2 | TRBJ2-1 | TRBV7-2 | -
TGCGCCAGCAGTAGGGGCTACACTGAAGCTTTCTTT | CASSRGYTEAFF | - | TRBJ1-1 | TRBV5-1 | once
TGTGCCAGCCTTGGATGGAGAAATAATTCACCCCTCCACTTT | CASLGWRNNSPLHF | - | TRBJ1-6 | TRBV2 | once
TGTGCCAGCAGTGAAGGCGGGTGGAGGACTGAAGCTTTCTTT | CASSEGGWRTEAFF | - | TRBJ1-1 | TRBV6-1 | -
TGCAGCGCGGGACAGGGGAACGCTGAAGCTTTCTTT | CSAGQGNAEAFF | TRBD1 | TRBJ1-1 | TRBV29-1 | -
TGTGCCAGCACCTTAACCGGGGACAGGGGCAATGAGCAGTTCTTC | CASTLTGDRGNEQFF | TRBD1 | TRBJ2-1 | TRBV5-6 | -
TGTGCCAGCTCACCCGGTATCGGGGAGCTGTTTTTT | CASSPGIGELFF | - | TRBJ2-2 | TRBV18 | -
TGCAGCGTTGCGGCAGGGGTAGACAGTATCAAGCATTTT | CSVAAGVDSIKHF | - | TRBJ1-5 | TRBV29-1 | -
TGTGCCAGCAGCGTCAGGGAGGGTGCTGAAGCTTTCTTT | CASSVREGAEAFF | - | TRBJ1-1 | TRBV7-9 | -
TGTGCCAGCAGCTTTGGACAGGGGATAGCCAAAAACATTCAGTACTTC | CASSFGQGIAKNIQYF | TRBD1 | TRBJ2-4 | TRBV7-6 | -
TGTGCCAGCAGCCCAAGACTAGAAGCGCGCGAGACCCAGTACTTC | CASSPRLEARETQYF | - | TRBJ2-5 | TRBV7-8 | -
TGTGCCAGCAGCTTAGATCTGGGACAGACCAATGAGCAGTTCTTC | CASSLDLGQTNEQFF | TRBD1 | TRBJ2-1 | TRBV7-6 | -
TGTGCCAGTAGTGAGCGGAGGGAAGAGGACTATGGCTACACCTTC | CASSERREEDYGYTF | - | TRBJ1-2 | TRBV19 | -
TGTGCCACGGGGGGGATAAGTGAAAAACTGTTTTTT | CATGGISEKLFF | - | TRBJ1-4 | TRBV28 | -
TGCGCCAGCAGCCCCCCTCCGGGACAGGGGGGCAATGAGCAGTTCTTC | CASSPPPGQGGNEQFF | TRBD1 | TRBJ2-1 | TRBV4-1 | -
TGCGCCAGCAGCCAAGAACGACACTCGGGGACTGAAGCTTTCTTT | CASSQERHSGTEAFF | - | TRBJ1-1 | TRBV4-3 | -
TGCGCCAGCAGCCAAGATCGTCAGGGGAAGTCCTATAATTCACCCCTCCACTTT | CASSQDRQGKSYNSPLHF | - | TRBJ1-6 | TRBV4-3 | -
TGTGCCAGCAGCCGTAGACCCACTAGTGATACGCAGTATTTT | CASSRRPTSDTQYF | - | TRBJ2-3 | TRBV7-2 | -
TGTGCCAGCAGCCTGTATGGGGCGGACACCGGGGAGCTGTTTTTT | CASSLYGADTGELFF | - | TRBJ2-2 | TRBV11-3 | once
TGTGCCAGCAGCGGAGAACAGGGAAGTGGCACTGAAGCTTTCTTT | CASSGEQGSGTEAFF | - | TRBJ1-1 | TRBV9 | -
TGCGCCAGCGGGGGACAGTTTGAGAATGAGCAGTTCTTC | CASGGQFENEQFF | TRBD1 | TRBJ2-1 | TRBV5-1 | -
TGTGCCAGCAGCTTGGGGGCAAACTGGGATTACTACGAGCAGTACTTC | CASSLGANWDYYEQYF | - | TRBJ2-7 | TRBV11-2 | -
TGTGCCAGCAGGGGCCAGGGTTCCAATCAGCCCCAGCATTTT | CASRGQGSNQPQHF | - | TRBJ1-5 | TRBV6-5 | -
TGTGCCAGCAGCAAAGCTAGGGGACTAGCCGAGATCACAGATACGCAGTATTTT | CASSKARGLAEITDTQYF | - | TRBJ2-3 | TRBV21-1 | once
TGTGCCAGCTTGTTAGGGGGCCTCCTACACCATGAGCAGTTCTTC | CASLLGGLLHHEQFF | TRBD1 | TRBJ2-1 | TRBV5-8 | -
TGTGCCAGCAGCCCCGTAATAGCGGGAGGGCCGGGTTCGTGGAATGAGCAGTTCTTC | CASSPVIAGGPGSWNEQFF | TRBD2 | TRBJ2-1 | TRBV7-3 | -
TGTGCCAGCCTTCGACAGGACTTTAACTATGGCTACACCTTC | CASLRQDFNYGYTF | - | TRBJ1-2 | TRBV2 | -
TGTGCCAGCAGTGAGGGACAGACTAATGAAAAACTGTTTTTT | CASSEGQTNEKLFF | TRBD1 | TRBJ1-4 | TRBV2 | -
TGTGCCAGCAGTTTGTGGGACAGGGGATTCTCTGGGGCCAACGTCCTGACTTTC | CASSLWDRGFSGANVLTF | TRBD1 | TRBJ2-6 | TRBV28 | -
TGTGCCAGCACTTTAAGGGGGACTAAGGAAGAGACCCAGTACTTC | CASTLRGTKEETQYF | - | TRBJ2-5 | TRBV6-6 | -
TGTGCCAGCAGCAAAGAACTGCGGGGAAACTCCGGCCAAGAGACCCAGTACTTC | CASSKELRGNSGQETQYF | - | TRBJ2-5 | TRBV21-1 | -
TGTGCCAGCAGTGACGGCCAAGAAGGGGGCGGCAATCAGCCCCAGCATTTT | CASSDGQEGGGNQPQHF | TRBD1 | TRBJ1-5 | TRBV2 | -
TGTGCCAGTAGTGAGGGCCTCCAAAACATTCAGTACTTC | CASSEGLQNIQYF | - | TRBJ2-4 | TRBV19 | -
TGTGCCAGCGATAATATGGGACAGGTGAATTCACCCCTCCACTTT | CASDNMGQVNSPLHF | TRBD1 | TRBJ1-6 | TRBV2 | -
TGCGCCAGCAGCTTGGGCTCTACTGGGCCTCAAGAGACCCAGTACTTC | CASSLGSTGPQETQYF | - | TRBJ2-5 | TRBV5-1 | -
TGTGCCAGCAGCTCTCTTACCGGGGAGCTGTTTTTT | CASSSLTGELFF | - | TRBJ2-2 | TRBV7-3 | -
TGTGCCAGCAGCTTAGTGGGTAGCGGGACCATATCCTACAATGAGCAGTTCTTC | CASSLVGSGTISYNEQFF | TRBD2 | TRBJ2-1 | TRBV7-2 | -
TGTGCCAGCAGCGTAGAAGCGACCCTTCTCGGGGGAGCTTTCTTT | CASSVEATLLGGAFF | - | TRBJ1-1 | TRBV9 | -
TGTGCCAGCAGCCTGGCAGGAGGGACTAGCGGGATTCAGCTTTTGGAGCAGTTCTTC | CASSLAGGTSGIQLLEQFF | TRBD2 | TRBJ2-1 | TRBV5-4 | -
TGTGCCAGCAGAAAGGCGGGGGGGCCGGGGGATACGCAGTATTTT | CASRKAGGPGDTQYF | TRBD2 | TRBJ2-3 | TRBV7-9 | -
TGCGCCAGCAGACCTACCGGGGAGAGCTATGGCTACACCTTC | CASRPTGESYGYTF | - | TRBJ1-2 | TRBV5-1 | -
TGTGCCATCAGTGAAGGTAGGGGAGAGACCCAGTACTTC | CAISEGRGETQYF | - | TRBJ2-5 | TRBV10-3 | -
TGCGCCAGCAGCCATACTCCGGGACAGGGAACTGGAAACACCATATATTTT | CASSHTPGQGTGNTIYF | TRBD1 | TRBJ1-3 | TRBV5-1 | -